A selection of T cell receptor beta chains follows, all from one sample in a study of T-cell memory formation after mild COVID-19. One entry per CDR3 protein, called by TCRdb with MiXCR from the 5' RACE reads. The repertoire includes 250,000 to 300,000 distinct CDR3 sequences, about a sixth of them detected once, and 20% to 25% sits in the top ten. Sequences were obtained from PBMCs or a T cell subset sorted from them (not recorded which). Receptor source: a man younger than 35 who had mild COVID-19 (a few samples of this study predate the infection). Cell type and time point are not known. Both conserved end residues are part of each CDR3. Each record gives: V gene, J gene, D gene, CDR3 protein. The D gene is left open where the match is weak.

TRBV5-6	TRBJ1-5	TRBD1	CASRQQGLNQPQHF
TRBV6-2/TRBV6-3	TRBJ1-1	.	CASSYSQPVAFF
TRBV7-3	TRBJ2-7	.	CASSPVPGDEQYF
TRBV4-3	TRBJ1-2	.	CASSQGGDQGYTF
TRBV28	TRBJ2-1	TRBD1	CAAYSSGQGKNEQFF
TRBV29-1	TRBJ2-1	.	CSVRDNEQFF
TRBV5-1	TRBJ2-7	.	CASSFRGGDEQYF
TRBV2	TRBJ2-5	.	CASSRGSWETQYF
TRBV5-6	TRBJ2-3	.	CASSSGRRGDTQYF
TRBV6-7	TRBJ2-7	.	CASTIGLVASYEQYF
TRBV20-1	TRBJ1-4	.	CSAQGSPNEKLFF
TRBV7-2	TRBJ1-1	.	CASSPRDGRGIPEAFF
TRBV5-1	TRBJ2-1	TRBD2	CASSPGLANEQFF
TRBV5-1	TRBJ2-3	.	CASSLASSTDTQYF
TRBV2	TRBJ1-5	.	CASSWGEGQPQHF
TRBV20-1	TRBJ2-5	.	CSARDMTGGQETQYF
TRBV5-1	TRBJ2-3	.	CASSLVGQTDTQYF
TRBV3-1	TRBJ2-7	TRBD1	CASSPGTGYYEQYF
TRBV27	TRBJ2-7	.	CASSSAASWAEQYF
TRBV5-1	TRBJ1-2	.	CASRPTRGGYTF
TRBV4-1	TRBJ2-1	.	CASSQVVGYNEQFF
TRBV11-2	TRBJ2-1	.	CASSLDFEQFF
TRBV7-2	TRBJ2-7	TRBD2	CASSLGAGGYEQYF
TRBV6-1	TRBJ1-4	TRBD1	CASRTGTGGTNEKLFF
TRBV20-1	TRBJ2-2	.	CSLTGGRELFF